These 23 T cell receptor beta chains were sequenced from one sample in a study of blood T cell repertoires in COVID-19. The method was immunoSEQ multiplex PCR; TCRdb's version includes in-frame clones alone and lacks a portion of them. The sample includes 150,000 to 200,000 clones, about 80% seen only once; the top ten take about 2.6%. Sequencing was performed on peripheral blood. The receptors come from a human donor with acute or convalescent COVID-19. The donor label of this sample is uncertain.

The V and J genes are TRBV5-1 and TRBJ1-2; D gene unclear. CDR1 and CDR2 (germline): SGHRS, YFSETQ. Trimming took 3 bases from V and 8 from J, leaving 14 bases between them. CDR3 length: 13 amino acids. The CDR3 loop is CASSSGGRPGYTF. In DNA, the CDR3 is TGCGCCAGCAGCTCCGGAGGGCGGCCCGGCTACACCTTC.

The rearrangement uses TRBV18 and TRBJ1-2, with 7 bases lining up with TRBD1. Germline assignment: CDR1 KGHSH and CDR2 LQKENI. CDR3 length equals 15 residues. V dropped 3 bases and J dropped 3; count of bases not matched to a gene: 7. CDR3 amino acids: CASSPRPGTDYGYTF. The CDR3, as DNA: TGTGCCAGCTCACCTCGTCCCGGGACAGACTATGGCTACACCTTC.

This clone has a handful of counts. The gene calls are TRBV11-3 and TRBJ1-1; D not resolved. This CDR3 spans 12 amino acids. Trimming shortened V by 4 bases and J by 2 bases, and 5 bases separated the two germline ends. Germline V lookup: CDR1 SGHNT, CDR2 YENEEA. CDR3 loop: CASSSYNTEAFF. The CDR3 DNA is TGTGCCAGCAGCTCCTACAACACTGAAGCTTTCTTT.

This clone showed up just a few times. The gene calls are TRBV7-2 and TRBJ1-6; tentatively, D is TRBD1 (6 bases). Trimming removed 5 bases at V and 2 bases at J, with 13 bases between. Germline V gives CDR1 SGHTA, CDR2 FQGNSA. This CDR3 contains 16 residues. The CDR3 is CASSAPDSAYNSPLHF. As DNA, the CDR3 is TGTGCCAGCAGCGCCCCGGACAGCGCCTATAATTCACCCCTCCACTTT.

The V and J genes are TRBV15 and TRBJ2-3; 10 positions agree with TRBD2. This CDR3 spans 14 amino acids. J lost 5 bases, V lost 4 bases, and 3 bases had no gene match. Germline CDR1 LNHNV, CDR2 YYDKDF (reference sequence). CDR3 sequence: CATSTASGRDTQYF. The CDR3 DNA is TGTGCCACCAGCACAGCTAGCGGGAGAGATACGCAGTATTTT.

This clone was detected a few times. The CDR3: CASSDNGGSNQPQHF. CDR3 bases: TGTGCCAGCAGTGACAATGGCGGATCCAATCAGCCCCAGCATTTT. J is TRBJ1-5 and V is TRBV6-4; D is unclear. CDR3 length: 15 amino acids. V shed 2 bases and J shed 3 bases, with 11 bases lying between them. The germline V gene encodes CDR1 MRHNA and CDR2 SNTAGT.

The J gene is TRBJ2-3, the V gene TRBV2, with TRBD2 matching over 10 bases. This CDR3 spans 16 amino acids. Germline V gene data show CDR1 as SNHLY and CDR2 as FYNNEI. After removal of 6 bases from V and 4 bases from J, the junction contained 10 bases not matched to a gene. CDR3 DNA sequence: TGTGCCAGCAGCGTGGGGCCTAGCGGGAGCTCAGATACGCAGTATTTT. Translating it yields CASSVGPSGSSDTQYF.

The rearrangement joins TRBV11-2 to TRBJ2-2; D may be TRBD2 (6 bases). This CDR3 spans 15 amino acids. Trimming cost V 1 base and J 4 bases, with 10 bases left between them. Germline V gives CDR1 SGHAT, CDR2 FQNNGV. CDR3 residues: CASSLGAGLTGELFF. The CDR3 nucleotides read TGTGCCAGCAGCTTAGGAGCGGGCCTCACCGGGGAGCTGTTTTTT.

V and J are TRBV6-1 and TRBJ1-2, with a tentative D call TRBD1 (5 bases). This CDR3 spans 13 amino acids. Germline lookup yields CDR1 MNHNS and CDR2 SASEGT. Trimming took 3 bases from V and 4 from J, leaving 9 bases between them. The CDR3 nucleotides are TGTGCCAGCAGTGAGATGACAGTCTATGGCTACACCTTC. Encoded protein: CASSEMTVYGYTF.

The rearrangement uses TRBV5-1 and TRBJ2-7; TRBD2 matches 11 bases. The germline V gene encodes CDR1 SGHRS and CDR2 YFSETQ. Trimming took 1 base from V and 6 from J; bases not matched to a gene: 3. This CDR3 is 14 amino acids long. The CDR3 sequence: CASSLTSGSGEQYF. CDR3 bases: TGCGCCAGCAGCTTGACTAGCGGGAGTGGCGAGCAGTACTTC. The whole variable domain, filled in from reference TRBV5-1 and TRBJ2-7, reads KAGVTQTPRYLIKTRGQQVTLSCSPISGHRSVSWYQQTPGQGLQFLFEYFSETQRNKGNFPGRFSGRQFSNSRSEMNVSTLELGDSALYLCASSLTSGSGEQYFGPGTRLTVT.

In DNA form, the CDR3 reads TGTGCCAGCAGCCAGGGACAGGGTAAGAATGAGCAGTTCTTC. Amino acid sequence: CASSQGQGKNEQFF. This rearrangement joins TRBV7-9 to TRBJ2-1, with 9 bases matching TRBD1. Germline CDR1 SEHNR, CDR2 FQNEAQ (reference sequence). V shed 5 bases, J shed 7 bases, and the junction held 6 bases outside the gene matches. This CDR3 is built from 14 residues.

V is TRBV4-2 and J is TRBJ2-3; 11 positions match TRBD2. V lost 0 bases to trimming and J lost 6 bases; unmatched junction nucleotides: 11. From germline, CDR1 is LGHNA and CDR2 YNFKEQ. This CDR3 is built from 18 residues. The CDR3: CASSQERGTSGSEDTQYF. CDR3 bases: TGTGCCAGCAGCCAAGAACGTGGGACTAGCGGCTCCGAGGATACGCAGTATTTT.

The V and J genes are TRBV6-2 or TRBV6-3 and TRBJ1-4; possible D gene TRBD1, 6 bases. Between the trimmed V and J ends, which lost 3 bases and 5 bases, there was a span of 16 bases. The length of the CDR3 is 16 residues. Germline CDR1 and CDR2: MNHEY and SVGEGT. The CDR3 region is CASSYGPTGWNEKLFF. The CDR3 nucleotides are TGTGCCAGCAGTTATGGACCGACAGGCTGGAATGAAAAACTGTTTTTT.

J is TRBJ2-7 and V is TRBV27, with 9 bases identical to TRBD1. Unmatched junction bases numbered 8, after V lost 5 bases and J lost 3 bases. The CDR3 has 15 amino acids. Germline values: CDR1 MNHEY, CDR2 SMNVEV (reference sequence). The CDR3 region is CASSASGQGNYEQYF. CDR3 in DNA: TGTGCCAGCAGTGCTTCGGGACAGGGAAACTACGAGCAGTACTTC.

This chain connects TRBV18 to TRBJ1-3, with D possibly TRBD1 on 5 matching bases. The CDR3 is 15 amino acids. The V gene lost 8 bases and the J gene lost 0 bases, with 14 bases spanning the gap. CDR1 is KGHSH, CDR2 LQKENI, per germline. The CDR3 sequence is CASATGGNSGNTIYF. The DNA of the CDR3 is TGTGCCAGCGCCACGGGGGGGAACTCTGGAAACACCATATATTTT.

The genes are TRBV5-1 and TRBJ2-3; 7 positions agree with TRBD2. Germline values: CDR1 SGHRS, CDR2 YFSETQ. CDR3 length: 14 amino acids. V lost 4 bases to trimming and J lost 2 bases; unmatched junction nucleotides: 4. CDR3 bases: TGCGCCAGCAGCCCCGCGGGGGTCACAGATACGCAGTATTTT. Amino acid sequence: CASSPAGVTDTQYF.

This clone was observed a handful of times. The CDR3 DNA sequence: TGTGCCAGCAGTGAAGAGCGGGGTCAGCCCCAGCATTTT. Residues: CASSEERGQPQHF. This rearrangement joins TRBV6-1 to TRBJ1-5; no definite D call. The CDR3 spans 13 residues. V lost 1 base and J 6 bases, leaving 7 bases between the germline ends. Per germline, CDR1 MNHNS and CDR2 SASEGT.

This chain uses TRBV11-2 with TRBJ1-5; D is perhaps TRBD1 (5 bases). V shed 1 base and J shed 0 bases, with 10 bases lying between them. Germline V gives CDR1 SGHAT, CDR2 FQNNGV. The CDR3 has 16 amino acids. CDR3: CASSLAAGGSNQPQHF. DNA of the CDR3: TGTGCCAGCAGCTTAGCGGCGGGGGGTAGCAATCAGCCCCAGCATTTT.

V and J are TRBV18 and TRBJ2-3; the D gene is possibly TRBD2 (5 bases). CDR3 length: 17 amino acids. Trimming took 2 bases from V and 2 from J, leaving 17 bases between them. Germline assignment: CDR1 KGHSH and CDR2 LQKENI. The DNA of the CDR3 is TGTGCCAGCTCACCAGGGGAGAAATGGATATCCACAGATACGCAGTATTTT. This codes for CASSPGEKWISTDTQYF.

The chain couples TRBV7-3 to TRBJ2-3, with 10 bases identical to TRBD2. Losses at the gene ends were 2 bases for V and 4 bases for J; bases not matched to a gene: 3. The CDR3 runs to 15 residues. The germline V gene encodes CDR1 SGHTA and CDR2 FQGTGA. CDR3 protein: CASSLLTSGADTQYF. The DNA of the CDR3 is TGTGCCAGCAGCTTACTTACTAGCGGGGCAGATACGCAGTATTTT.

The CDR3 bases are TGTGCCAGCAGCGTAGGACAGGGGGTTAGCTATGGCTACACCTTC. Its translation is CASSVGQGVSYGYTF. This sequence joins TRBV9 and TRBJ1-2; TRBD1 agrees at 9 bases. Germline values: CDR1 SGDLS, CDR2 YYNGEE. Trimming removed 0 bases from V and 4 bases from J; junction bases left unmatched: 4. This CDR3 contains 15 residues.

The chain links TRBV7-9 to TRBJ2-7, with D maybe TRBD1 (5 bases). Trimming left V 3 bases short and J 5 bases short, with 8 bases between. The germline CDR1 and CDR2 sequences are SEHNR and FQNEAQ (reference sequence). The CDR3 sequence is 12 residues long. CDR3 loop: CASSFPDNEQYF. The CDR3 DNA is TGTGCCAGCAGCTTCCCGGACAACGAGCAGTACTTC.

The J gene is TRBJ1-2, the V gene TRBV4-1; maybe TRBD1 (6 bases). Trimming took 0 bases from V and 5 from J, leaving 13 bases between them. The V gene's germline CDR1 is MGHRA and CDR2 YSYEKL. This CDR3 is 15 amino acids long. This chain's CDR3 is CASSQDQGQLYGYTF. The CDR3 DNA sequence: TGCGCCAGCAGCCAAGATCAGGGGCAGTTATATGGCTACACCTTC.